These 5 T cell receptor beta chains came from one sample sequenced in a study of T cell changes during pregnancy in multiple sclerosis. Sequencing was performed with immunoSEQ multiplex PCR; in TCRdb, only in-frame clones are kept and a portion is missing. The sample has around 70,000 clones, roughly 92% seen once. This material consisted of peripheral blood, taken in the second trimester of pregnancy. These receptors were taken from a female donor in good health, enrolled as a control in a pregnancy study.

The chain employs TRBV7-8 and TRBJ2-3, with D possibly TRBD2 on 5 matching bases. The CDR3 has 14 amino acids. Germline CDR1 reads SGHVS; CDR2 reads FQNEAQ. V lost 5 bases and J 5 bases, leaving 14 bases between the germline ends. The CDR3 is CASSIGLGVDTQYF. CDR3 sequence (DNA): TGTGCCAGCAGCATTGGTCTCGGGGTAGATACGCAGTATTTT.

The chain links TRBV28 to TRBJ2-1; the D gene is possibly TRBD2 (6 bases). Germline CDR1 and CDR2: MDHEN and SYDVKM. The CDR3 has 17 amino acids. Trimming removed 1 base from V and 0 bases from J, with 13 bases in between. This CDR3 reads CASSLSYGGLSYNEQFF. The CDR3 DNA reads TGTGCCAGCAGTTTATCTTACGGGGGACTCTCCTACAATGAGCAGTTCTTC.

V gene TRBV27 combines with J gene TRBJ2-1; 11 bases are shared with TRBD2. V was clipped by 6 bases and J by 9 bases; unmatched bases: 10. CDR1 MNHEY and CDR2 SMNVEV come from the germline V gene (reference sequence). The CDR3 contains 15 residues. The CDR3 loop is CASRLGSGGAIEQFF. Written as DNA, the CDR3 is TGTGCCAGCAGACTGGGTAGCGGGGGGGCGATTGAGCAGTTCTTC.

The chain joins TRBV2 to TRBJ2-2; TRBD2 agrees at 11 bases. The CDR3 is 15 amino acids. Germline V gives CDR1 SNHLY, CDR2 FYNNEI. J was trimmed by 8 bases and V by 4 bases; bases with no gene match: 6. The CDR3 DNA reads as TGTGCCAGCAGTGTGACTAGCGGGGCTAGGGGGGAGCTGTTTTTT. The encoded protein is CASSVTSGARGELFF. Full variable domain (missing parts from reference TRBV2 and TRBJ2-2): EPEVTQTPSHQVTQMGQEVILRCVPISNHLYFYWYRQILGQKVEFLVSFYNNEISEKSEIFDDQFSVERPDGSNFTLKIRSTKLEDSAMYFCASSVTSGARGELFFGEGSRLTVL.

As DNA, the CDR3 is TGCGCCAGCAAGGAGAATCCCTACAATGAGCAGTTCTTC. Translation: CASKENPYNEQFF. V gene TRBV5-1 combines with J gene TRBJ2-1, with D hard to call. The CDR3 has 13 amino acids. V lost 6 bases to trimming and J lost 2 bases, with 9 bases between them. Germline V CDR1 and CDR2: SGHRS, YFSETQ. Full variable domain (rest looked up from reference TRBV5-1 and TRBJ2-1): KAGVTQTPRYLIKTRGQQVTLSCSPISGHRSVSWYQQTPGQGLQFLFEYFSETQRNKGNFPGRFSGRQFSNSRSEMNVSTLELGDSALYLCASKENPYNEQFFGPGTRLTVL.